The clone carrying this T cell receptor (beta chain) was observed a handful of times. Its antigen is not known. The data were obtained in a study of early T cells in non-severe SARS-CoV-2 infection. Study-level information: Chains from this unsorted whole-blood bulk RNA could not be paired. Study findings and constraints: Clonotype matching in VDJdb favored anti-spike CD8 responses and did not capture private and CD4 specificities.

Germline V gene data show CDR1 as MGHRA and CDR2 as YSYEKL. The V gene lost 1 base and the J gene lost 5 bases, with 6 bases spanning the gap. The CDR3 consists of 13 residues. The protocol attached unique molecular identifiers to individual cDNA molecules. TCRdb re-called the 5' RACE reads with MiXCR, one entry per CDR3 protein. The sample has tens of thousands of distinct CDR3 sequences; around 10% are singletons. This rearrangement joins TRBV4-1 to TRBJ1-5; D uncertain. Sequencing was performed on whole blood. The clonotype originates from an adult who was a healthcare worker with PCR-confirmed SARS-CoV-2 infection or an uninfected control (not recorded which). This chain's CDR3 is CASSQGVDQPQHF. The DNA for the CDR3 is TGCGCCAGCAGCCAAGGCGTAGATCAGCCCCAGCATTTT.